The 24 T cell receptor beta chains below come from one sample, sequenced in a study of Graves' ophthalmopathy and Graves' hyperthyroidism. RNA transcripts served as template for amplifying TCR beta CDR3 sequences. Investigators did first-round RT-PCR with HTBI primers, then second-round multiplex PCR. TCRdb itself ran the multiplex PCR reads through MiXCR, one entry per CDR3 protein. The sample includes 600,000 to 700,000 distinct CDR3 sequences, roughly 39% of them seen just once. The sample was peripheral blood. These receptors were obtained from an adult man with Graves' ophthalmopathy.

A word on this clonotype: A much larger clone is a single base away; this may be a read error. The CDR3 reads CASSQLQRAHNSPLHF. The CDR3 DNA sequence: TGTGCCAGCAGCCAACTGCAGAGGGCCCATAATTCACCCCTCCACTTT. J is TRBJ1-6 and V is TRBV6-1; D call uncertain. Per the germline V gene, CDR1 is MNHNS and CDR2 is SASEGT. This CDR3 comprises 16 residues. With 6 bases removed from V and 5 bases from J, the gap between germline ends came to 17 bases.

The table lists this clonotype with a few counts. The V and J genes are TRBV7-9 and TRBJ2-7; weak D call: TRBD1 (5 bases). Trimming removed 11 bases at V and 5 bases at J, with 19 bases between. The CDR3 covers 13 residues. Germline assignment: CDR1 SEHNR and CDR2 FQNEAQ (reference sequence). CDR3 in DNA: TGTGCCTGGACCGGGCAGGGAATAAACGAGCAGTACTTC. Translated, it gives CAWTGQGINEQYF.

This clonotype has ten or more counts. The chain combines TRBV7-2 with TRBJ2-7, with TRBD2 identical over 11 bases. CDR3 length equals 17 residues. In germline, CDR1 is SGHTA, CDR2 FQGNSA. V dropped 5 bases and J dropped 3; count of bases not matched to a gene: 12. The CDR3 loop reads CASSKQGLAVGGYEQYF. CDR3 sequence (DNA): TGTGCCAGCAGCAAGCAGGGACTAGCGGTGGGGGGCTACGAGCAGTACTTC. The variable domain in full, with the rest retrieved from reference TRBV7-2 and TRBJ2-7, is GAGVSQSPSNKVTEKGKDVELRCDPISGHTALYWYRQSLGQGLEFLIYFQGNSAPDKSGLPSDRFSAERTGGSVSTLTIQRTQQEDSAVYLCASSKQGLAVGGYEQYFGPGTRLTVT.

V is TRBV7-3 and J is TRBJ1-3; weak D call: TRBD1 (5 bases). Germline CDR1 reads SGHTA; CDR2 reads FQGTGA. The CDR3 runs 15 residues. V lost 5 bases to trimming and J lost 4 bases, with 15 bases between them. The CDR3 DNA sequence: TGTGCCAGCAGCGGGGCATCCATTTCAGGAAACACCATATATTTT. Residues: CASSGASISGNTIYF.

This clonotype was counted a few times. The junction differs from germline at one of its ends, possibly a read error. The chain links TRBV10-3 to TRBJ1-2, with 8 bases identical to TRBD1. The CDR3 extends over 12 amino acids. CDR1 ENHRY and CDR2 SYGVKD come from the germline V gene. The CDR3 coding sequence is TGTGCCAGCAGTTATGACAGGGGAAGCTACACCTTC. Protein product: CASSYDRGSYTF.

This clonotype came up a few times. The rearrangement links TRBV5-5 to TRBJ2-5; 7 bases are a match to TRBD1. With 4 bases clipped from V and 7 bases from J, the junction kept 19 bases outside the gene matches. The CDR3 totals 17 residues. CDR1 and CDR2 from the germline V gene are SGHKS and YYEKEE (reference sequence). CDR3 nucleotide sequence: TGTGCCAGCAGCGATAAGACAGGGCCTCAAAGGTGGTTGACCCAGTACTTC. Protein sequence: CASSDKTGPQRWLTQYF. The whole variable domain, filled in from reference TRBV5-5 and TRBJ2-5, reads DAGVTQSPTHLIKTRGQQVTLRCSPISGHKSVSWYQQVLGQGPQFIFQYYEKEERGRGNFPDRFSARQFPNYSSELNVNALLLGDSALYLCASSDKTGPQRWLTQYFGPGTRLLVL.

This clonotype was counted at least ten times. V usage is TRBV10-2 and J usage is TRBJ1-2, with D unresolved. In germline, CDR1 is WSHSY, CDR2 SAAADI. There are 14 residues in the CDR3. V dropped 4 bases and J dropped 4 bases, with 13 bases sitting between them. The CDR3 DNA is TGCGCCAGCAGTGGGTTTCGGGAGCCCTATGGCTACACCTTC. Translated: CASSGFREPYGYTF.

This clonotype was observed at least ten times. The V gene is TRBV7-6, the J gene TRBJ2-7, with 7 bases that match TRBD1. This CDR3 comprises 14 residues. J lost 3 bases, V lost 2 bases, and 4 bases had no gene match. Per germline, CDR1 SGHVS and CDR2 FNYEAQ. The CDR3 spells CASSLPGQSYEQYF. The DNA for the CDR3 is TGTGCCAGCAGCTTACCGGGACAGAGCTACGAGCAGTACTTC.

This clonotype was seen ten or more times. The chain joins TRBV15 to TRBJ2-5; no reliable D call. Germline CDR1 and CDR2: LNHNV and YYDKDF (reference sequence). There are 14 residues in the CDR3. Trimming pared 0 bases from V and 3 bases from J, leaving 8 bases between. The CDR3 DNA sequence: TGTGCCACCAGCAGAGATAGGAGTAAAGAGACCCAGTACTTC. It specifies CATSRDRSKETQYF.

The gene calls are TRBV29-1 and TRBJ1-5, with 9 bases identical to TRBD1. This CDR3 is 14 amino acids long. CDR1 is SQVTM, CDR2 ANQGSEA, per germline. Trimming at V came to 6 bases and at J to 5 bases, leaving 8 bases not matched to a gene. The CDR3 sequence is CSVVEGTGHQPQHF. The CDR3 coding sequence is TGCAGCGTCGTGGAAGGGACAGGGCATCAGCCCCAGCATTTT. Full variable domain (remainder filled in from reference TRBV29-1 and TRBJ1-5): SAVISQKPSRDICQRGTSLTIQCQVDSQVTMMFWYRQQPGQSLTLIATANQGSEATYESGFVIDKFPISRPNLTFSTLTVSNMSPEDSSIYLCSVVEGTGHQPQHFGDGTRLSIL.

The V and J genes are TRBV19 and TRBJ2-7; 10 bases line up with TRBD1. This CDR3 is built from 17 residues. With V trimmed by 2 bases and J by 4 bases, 11 bases remained unmatched. Germline V gene lookup returns CDR1 LNHDA and CDR2 SQIVND (reference sequence). The CDR3 reads CASSIYWGTGELYEQYF. The CDR3 nucleotides are TGTGCCAGTAGTATATATTGGGGGACAGGGGAATTATACGAGCAGTACTTC. Complete variable domain (other parts from reference TRBV19 and TRBJ2-7): DGGITQSPKYLFRKEGQNVTLSCEQNLNHDAMYWYRQDPGQGLRLIYYSQIVNDFQKGDIAEGYSVSREKKESFPLTVTSAQKNPTAFYLCASSIYWGTGELYEQYFGPGTRLTVT.

As to this clonotype: This sequence may be a read error, since a much larger clone differs from it by one base. In DNA, the CDR3 is TGCAGTGCTAGACGAGGAATGGAGACCCAGTACTTC. Amino acid sequence: CSARRGMETQYF. The rearrangement links TRBV20-1 to TRBJ2-5; D gene unclear. Trimming took off 2 bases at V and 5 bases at J, with 9 bases between the two ends. CDR1 is DFQATT, CDR2 SNEGSKA, per germline (reference sequence). CDR3 length: 12 residues.

As for this clonotype: A read error may explain this, as a much larger clone is one base away. The rearrangement joins TRBV13 to TRBJ1-2, with D uncertain. With 8 bases removed from V and 6 bases from J, the gap between germline ends came to 13 bases. The CDR3 totals 12 residues. The germline gives CDR1 PRHDT, CDR2 FYEKMQ (reference sequence). The CDR3 is CASRWLDNGYTF. CDR3 nucleotides: TGTGCCAGCCGCTGGCTTGATAATGGCTACACCTTC.

There are a few counts of this clonotype. The V gene is TRBV5-4, the J gene TRBJ1-5, with TRBD1 identical over 7 bases. V lost 4 bases, J lost 0 bases, and 4 bases stayed unmatched. The CDR3 loop spans 15 amino acids. Germline assignment: CDR1 SGHNT and CDR2 YYREEE (reference sequence). CDR3 sequence reads: CASSPDRSSNQPQHF. The CDR3 DNA is TGTGCCAGCAGCCCGGACAGGAGTAGCAATCAGCCCCAGCATTTT.

This clonotype was found many times. The V gene is TRBV6-6, the J gene TRBJ1-5, with a weak D call TRBD1 (5 bases). Deletions cut 3 bases from V and 7 bases from J, with 25 bases between. The germline gives CDR1 MNHNY, CDR2 SVGAGI (reference sequence). This CDR3 region has 18 residues. This chain's CDR3 is CASSYAISPWDGEQPQHF. The DNA of the CDR3 is TGTGCCAGCAGTTATGCCATTTCGCCATGGGACGGGGAGCAGCCCCAGCATTTT.

V usage is TRBV24-1 and J usage is TRBJ1-2; D is uncertain. The germline V gene encodes CDR1 KGHDR and CDR2 SFDVKD. This CDR3 contains 15 residues. With 5 bases removed from V and 4 bases from J, the gap between germline ends came to 16 bases. In DNA form, the CDR3 reads TGTGCCACCAGTGCTCGTCAGGTTTCGTTCTATGGCTACACCTTC. Amino acid sequence: CATSARQVSFYGYTF.

V usage is TRBV15 and J usage is TRBJ2-5; D not certain. Trimming cost V 2 bases and J 4 bases, with 8 bases left between them. Germline CDR1 and CDR2: LNHNV and YYDKDF (reference sequence). The CDR3 length is 13 residues. The CDR3 here is CATSRTRGETQYF. CDR3 nucleotides: TGTGCCACCAGCAGAACGCGAGGAGAGACCCAGTACTTC.

This clonotype was counted only a few times. The chain uses TRBV9 and TRBJ1-2; a weak D match, TRBD1 (6 bases). Germline loops: CDR1 SGDLS, CDR2 YYNGEE. The CDR3 sequence is 15 residues long. V was cut by 0 bases and J by 5 bases, with 14 bases left in between. CDR3 bases: TGTGCCAGCAGCGTAGCTGAGGGGGGGGTTTATGGCTACACCTTC. Amino acids: CASSVAEGGVYGYTF. The full variable domain, its missing parts supplied by reference TRBV9 and TRBJ1-2, is DSGVTQTPKHLITATGQRVTLRCSPRSGDLSVYWYQQSLDQGLQFLIQYYNGEERAKGNILERFSAQQFPDLHSELNLSSLELGDSALYFCASSVAEGGVYGYTFGSGTRLTVV.

This clonotype was counted ten times or more. V usage is TRBV10-3 and J usage is TRBJ1-4; D not resolved. Germline-derived CDR1 and CDR2 are ENHRY and SYGVKD. The V end was cut by 0 bases, the J end by 8 bases, with 13 bases between. The CDR3 is made up of 15 amino acids. This chain's CDR3 is CAISESSLDGEKLFF. The CDR3, as DNA: TGTGCCATCAGTGAGTCGAGCCTTGATGGGGAAAAACTGTTTTTT.

The chain uses TRBV2 and TRBJ1-6, with D hard to call. Per the germline V gene, CDR1 is SNHLY and CDR2 is FYNNEI. V was pared by 4 bases and J by 6 bases, with 10 bases between. The CDR3 is made up of 14 amino acids. This chain's CDR3 is CASSGRLGNSPLHF. CDR3 in DNA: TGTGCCAGCAGTGGACGGCTCGGTAATTCACCCCTCCACTTT.

There are many counts of this clonotype. CDR3 coding DNA: TGTGCCAGCAGCAACCGGGACAGGGGTGGCGAGCAGTACTTC. Encoded protein: CASSNRDRGGEQYF. This chain links TRBV5-8 with TRBJ2-7; 10 bases map to TRBD1. Trimming took 4 bases from V and 6 from J; bases not matched to a gene: 7. Germline V gene data show CDR1 as SGHTS and CDR2 as YDEGEE. This CDR3 is built from 14 residues.

This clonotype was detected a few times. The chain combines TRBV25-1 with TRBJ2-1, with 12 bases that match TRBD2. Germline V lookup: CDR1 MGHDK, CDR2 SYGVNS. The length of the CDR3 is 16 residues. Losses at the gene ends were 3 bases for V and 2 bases for J; bases not matched to a gene: 2. Here the CDR3 reads CASSDPSGRAYNEQFF. CDR3 coding DNA: TGTGCCAGCAGTGACCCTAGCGGGAGGGCCTACAATGAGCAGTTCTTC.

CDR3 sequence reads: CASSSSPGGGYTF. The CDR3 DNA reads TGTGCCAGCAGCTCTTCCCCAGGGGGCGGCTACACCTTC. This rearrangement joins TRBV7-3 to TRBJ1-2, with 8 bases that match TRBD1. There are 13 residues in the CDR3. V was pared by 4 bases and J by 8 bases, with 6 bases of the junction left unmatched. The V gene's germline CDR1 is SGHTA and CDR2 FQGTGA. Full variable domain (missing parts from reference TRBV7-3 and TRBJ1-2): GAGVSQTPSNKVTEKGKYVELRCDPISGHTALYWYRQSLGQGPEFLIYFQGTGAADDSGLPNDRFFAVRPEGSVSTLKIQRTERGDSAVYLCASSSSPGGGYTFGSGTRLTVV.

This clonotype was counted many times. This sequence joins TRBV7-2 and TRBJ2-5; D not resolved. V was clipped by 4 bases and J by 1 base, with 7 bases between them. CDR3 length: 13 amino acids. Germline CDR1 is SGHTA and CDR2 is FQGNSA. CDR3 residues: CASSSRTQETQYF. The CDR3 DNA reads as TGTGCCAGCAGCTCCCGGACCCAAGAGACCCAGTACTTC.